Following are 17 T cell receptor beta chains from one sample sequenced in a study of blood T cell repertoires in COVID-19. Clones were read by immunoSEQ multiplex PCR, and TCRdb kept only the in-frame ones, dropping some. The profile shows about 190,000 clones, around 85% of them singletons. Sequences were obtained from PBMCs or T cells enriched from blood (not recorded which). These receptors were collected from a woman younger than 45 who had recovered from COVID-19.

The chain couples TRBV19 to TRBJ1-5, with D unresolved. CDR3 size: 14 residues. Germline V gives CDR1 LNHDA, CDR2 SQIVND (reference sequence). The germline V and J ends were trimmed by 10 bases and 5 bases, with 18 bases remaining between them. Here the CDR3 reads CATKRWSVDQPQHF. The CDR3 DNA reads TGTGCCACCAAACGCTGGTCGGTAGATCAGCCCCAGCATTTT.

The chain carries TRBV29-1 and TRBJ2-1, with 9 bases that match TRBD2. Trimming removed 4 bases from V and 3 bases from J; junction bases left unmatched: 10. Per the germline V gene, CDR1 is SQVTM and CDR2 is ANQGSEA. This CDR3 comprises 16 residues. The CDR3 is CSVAVGGLALYNEQFF. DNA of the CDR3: TGCAGCGTTGCGGTAGGGGGACTAGCTCTCTACAATGAGCAGTTCTTC.

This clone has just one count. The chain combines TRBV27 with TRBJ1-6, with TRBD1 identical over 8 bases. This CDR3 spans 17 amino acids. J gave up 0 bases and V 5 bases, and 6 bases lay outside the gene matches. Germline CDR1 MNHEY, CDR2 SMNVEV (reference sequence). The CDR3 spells CASSLWTGSSYNSPLHF. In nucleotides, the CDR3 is TGTGCCAGCAGTCTCTGGACAGGGAGCTCCTATAATTCACCCCTCCACTTT.

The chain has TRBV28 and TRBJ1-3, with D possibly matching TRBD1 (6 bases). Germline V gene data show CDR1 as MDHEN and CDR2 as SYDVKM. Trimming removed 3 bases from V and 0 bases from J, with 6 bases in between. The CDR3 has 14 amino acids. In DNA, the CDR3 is TGTGCCAGCAGTTTCAGGGGCTCTGGAAACACCATATATTTT. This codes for CASSFRGSGNTIYF.

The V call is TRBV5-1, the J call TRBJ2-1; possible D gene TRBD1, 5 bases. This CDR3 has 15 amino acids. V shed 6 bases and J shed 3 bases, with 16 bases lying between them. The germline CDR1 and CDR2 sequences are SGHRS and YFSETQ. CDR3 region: CASTPGRVLYNEQFF. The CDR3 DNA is TGCGCCAGCACCCCGGGCAGGGTACTCTACAATGAGCAGTTCTTC.

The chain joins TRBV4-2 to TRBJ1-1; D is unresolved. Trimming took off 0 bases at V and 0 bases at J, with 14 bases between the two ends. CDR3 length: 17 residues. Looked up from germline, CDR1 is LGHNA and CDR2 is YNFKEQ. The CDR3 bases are TGTGCCAGCAGCCAAGAGGTTCTTAGCCACTTGAACACTGAAGCTTTCTTT. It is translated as CASSQEVLSHLNTEAFF.

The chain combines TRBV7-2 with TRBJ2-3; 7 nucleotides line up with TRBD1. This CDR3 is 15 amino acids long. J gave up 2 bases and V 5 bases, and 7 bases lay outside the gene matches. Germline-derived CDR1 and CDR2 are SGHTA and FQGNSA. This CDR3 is CASSGLGQITDTQYF. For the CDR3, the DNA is TGTGCCAGCAGCGGACTGGGACAGATCACAGATACGCAGTATTTT.

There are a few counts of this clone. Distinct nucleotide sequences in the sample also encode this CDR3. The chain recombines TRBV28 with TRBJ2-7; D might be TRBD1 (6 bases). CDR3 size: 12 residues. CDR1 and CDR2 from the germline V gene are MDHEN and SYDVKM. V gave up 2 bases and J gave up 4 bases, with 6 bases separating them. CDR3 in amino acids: CASSLRGYEQYF. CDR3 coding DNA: TGTGCCAGCAGTTTAAGGGGGTACGAGCAGTACTTC.

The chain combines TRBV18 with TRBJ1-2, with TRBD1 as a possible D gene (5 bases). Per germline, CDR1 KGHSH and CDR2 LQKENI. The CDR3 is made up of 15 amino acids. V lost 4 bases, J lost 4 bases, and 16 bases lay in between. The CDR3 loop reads CASSLLDNPSYGYTF. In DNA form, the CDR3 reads TGTGCCAGCTCACTCCTGGACAATCCCAGCTATGGCTACACCTTC.

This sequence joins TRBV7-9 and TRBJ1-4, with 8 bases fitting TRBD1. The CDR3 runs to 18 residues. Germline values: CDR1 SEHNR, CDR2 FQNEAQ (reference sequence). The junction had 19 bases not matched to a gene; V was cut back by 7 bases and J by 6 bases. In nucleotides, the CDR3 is TGTGCCAGCAACCCACCCAGGGGGCGGCGGGCCAGGTATGAAAAACTGTTTTTT. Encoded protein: CASNPPRGRRARYEKLFF. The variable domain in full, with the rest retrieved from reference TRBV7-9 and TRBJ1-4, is DTGVSQNPRHKITKRGQNVTFRCDPISEHNRLYWYRQTLGQGPEFLTYFQNEAQLEKSRLLSDRFSAERPKGSFSTLEIQRTEQGDSAMYLCASNPPRGRRARYEKLFFGSGTQLSVL.

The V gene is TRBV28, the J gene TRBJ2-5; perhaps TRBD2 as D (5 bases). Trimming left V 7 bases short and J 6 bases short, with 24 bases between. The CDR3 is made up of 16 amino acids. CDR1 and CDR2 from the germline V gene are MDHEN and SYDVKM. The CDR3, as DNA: TGTGCCAGCACCCCACTGGGGAGCGATATGGTAAAGACCCAGTACTTC. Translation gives CASTPLGSDMVKTQYF.

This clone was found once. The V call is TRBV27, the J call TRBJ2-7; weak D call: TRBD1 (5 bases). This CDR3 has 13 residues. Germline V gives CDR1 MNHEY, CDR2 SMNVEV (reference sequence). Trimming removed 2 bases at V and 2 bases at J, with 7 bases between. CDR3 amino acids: CASSLGATYEQYF. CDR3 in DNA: TGTGCCAGCAGTTTAGGGGCAACCTACGAGCAGTACTTC.

CDR3 sequence reads: CASSVGLAVNTGELFF. The CDR3 DNA reads TGTGCCAGCAGCGTAGGACTAGCGGTGAACACCGGGGAGCTGTTTTTT. The rearrangement joins TRBV9 to TRBJ2-2; 9 nucleotides align to TRBD2. The CDR3 has 16 amino acids. CDR1 is SGDLS, CDR2 YYNGEE, per germline. The V segment lost 0 bases and the J segment 1 base; nucleotides outside the gene matches: 1.

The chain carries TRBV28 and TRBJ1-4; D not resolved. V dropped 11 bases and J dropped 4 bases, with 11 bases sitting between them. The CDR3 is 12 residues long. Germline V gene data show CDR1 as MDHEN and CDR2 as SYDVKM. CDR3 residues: CAVEGGNEKLFF. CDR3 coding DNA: TGTGCCGTCGAGGGAGGTAATGAAAAACTGTTTTTT.

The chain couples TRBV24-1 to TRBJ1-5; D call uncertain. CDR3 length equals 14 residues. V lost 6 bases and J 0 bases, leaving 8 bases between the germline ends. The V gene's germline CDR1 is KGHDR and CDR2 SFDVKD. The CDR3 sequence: CATSYQDSNQPQHF. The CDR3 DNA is TGTGCCACCAGTTATCAGGATAGCAATCAGCCCCAGCATTTT.

CDR3 region: CASSYQDRFSPLHF. For the CDR3, the DNA is TGTGCCAGCAGTTACCAGGACAGGTTTTCACCCCTCCACTTT. V and J are TRBV6-5 and TRBJ1-6; 7 bases fit TRBD1. Germline V gene data show CDR1 as MNHEY and CDR2 as SVGAGI. CDR3 length: 14 amino acids. The V and J ends lost 2 bases and 9 bases, in that order; junction bases with no gene match: 4.

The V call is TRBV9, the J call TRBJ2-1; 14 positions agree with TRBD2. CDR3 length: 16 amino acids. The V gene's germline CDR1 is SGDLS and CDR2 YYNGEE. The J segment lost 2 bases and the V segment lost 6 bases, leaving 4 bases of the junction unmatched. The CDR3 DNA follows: TGTGCCAGCACCGAGACTAGCGGGGGGGCCTACAATGAGCAGTTCTTC. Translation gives CASTETSGGAYNEQFF.